This T cell receptor (beta chain) was sequenced in a study of early T cells in non-severe SARS-CoV-2 infection. Study-level information: Sequencing of unsorted whole blood was done on bulk RNA, leaving chains unpaired.

CDR3 size: 18 residues. V gave up 4 bases and J gave up 4 bases; unmatched junction bases: 13. The V gene's germline CDR1 is SGHTA and CDR2 FQGNSA. A note on this clonotype: Its antigen remains unknown.

Separate cDNA molecules each had unique molecular identifiers attached to them. From the 5' RACE reads, TCRdb called clonotypes with MiXCR, one entry per CDR3 protein. The table has approximately 27,000 distinct CDR3 sequences, over 4% seen once. Notes on the study in general: VDJdb matching favored anti-spike CD8 responses, missing private and CD4 specificities.

The V call is TRBV7-2, the J call TRBJ2-2, with 9 bases fitting TRBD1. The receptor's source is an adult who was a healthcare worker with PCR-confirmed SARS-CoV-2 infection or an uninfected control (not recorded which). Sample: whole blood. In DNA form, the CDR3 reads TGTGCCAGCAGCTACGAACGTCCCGGGACAGGGTTCACCGGGGAGCTGTTTTTT. As protein: CASSYERPGTGFTGELFF. Based on the CDR3 plus reference TRBV7-2 and TRBJ2-2, the full variable domain is GAGVSQSPSNKVTEKGKDVELRCDPISGHTALYWYRQSLGQGLEFLIYFQGNSAPDKSGLPSDRFSAERTGGSVSTLTIQRTQQEDSAVYLCASSYERPGTGFTGELFFGEGSRLTVL.